One and the same sample provided the 27 T cell receptor beta chains below, sequenced in a study of blood T cell repertoires in COVID-19. The method was immunoSEQ multiplex PCR; TCRdb's version includes in-frame clones alone and lacks a portion of them. The data hold roughly 200,000 clones, with around four fifths observed a single time. The sequenced material came from peripheral blood. The source of these receptors is a woman older than 75 with COVID-19, enrolled during active disease.

This chain connects TRBV9 to TRBJ1-2; 8 bases align to TRBD1. This CDR3 spans 13 amino acids. Germline trimming cut 3 bases from V and 8 bases from J; bases unmatched to any gene: 6. Germline CDR1 and CDR2: SGDLS and YYNGEE. The CDR3 bases are TGTGCCAGCAGCGCAGGGGACAGGTCGGGCTACACCTTC. This codes for CASSAGDRSGYTF.

The J gene is TRBJ1-2, the V gene TRBV7-2; 8 bases agree with TRBD1. Trimming removed 1 base from V and 4 bases from J; junction bases left unmatched: 2. The CDR3 consists of 14 residues. Germline assignment: CDR1 SGHTA and CDR2 FQGNSA. The CDR3 loop reads CASSLGTGIYGYTF. As DNA, the CDR3 is TGTGCCAGCAGCTTAGGGACAGGGATCTATGGCTACACCTTC.

The chain links TRBV5-1 to TRBJ1-1; possibly TRBD1 for D (5 bases). V was cut by 4 bases and J by 0 bases, with 7 bases left in between. CDR3 length: 13 residues. CDR1 is SGHRS and CDR2 is YFSETQ in the germline V gene. The CDR3 coding sequence is TGCGCCAGCAGCCGACAGATGAACACTGAAGCTTTCTTT. Protein product: CASSRQMNTEAFF.

V is TRBV10-3 and J is TRBJ1-4; TRBD1 matches at 8 bases. The CDR3 covers 15 residues. The V gene's germline CDR1 is ENHRY and CDR2 SYGVKD. After removal of 10 bases from V and 3 bases from J, the junction contained 10 bases not matched to a gene. Written as DNA, the CDR3 is TGTGCCACCCAGGGGGCGAGAGGTGCTAATGAAAAACTGTTTTTT. Protein: CATQGARGANEKLFF.

The table lists this clone with a count of one. The chain recombines TRBV5-4 with TRBJ2-3, with no clear D. The germline V gene encodes CDR1 SGHNT and CDR2 YYREEE (reference sequence). Trimming shortened V by 3 bases and J by 0 bases, and 8 bases separated the two germline ends. The CDR3 covers 14 residues. In DNA, the CDR3 is TGTGCCAGCAGCTACCTAAAGAGCACAGATACGCAGTATTTT. Translating it yields CASSYLKSTDTQYF.

This chain links TRBV27 with TRBJ2-6; TRBD2 might be the D (7 bases). Germline V gene data show CDR1 as MNHEY and CDR2 as SMNVEV (reference sequence). V was cut by 4 bases and J by 6 bases, with 22 bases left in between. The CDR3 runs 18 residues. The CDR3, as DNA: TGTGCCAGCAGTTCGTGGCGGGGGCGTTCCCAAGCGGCCAACGTCCTGACTTTC. It specifies CASSSWRGRSQAANVLTF. The full variable domain, with the rest looked up from reference TRBV27 and TRBJ2-6, is EAQVTQNPRYLITVTGKKLTVTCSQNMNHEYMSWYRQDPGLGLRQIYYSMNVEVTDKGDVPEGYKVSRKEKRNFPLILESPSPNQTSLYFCASSSWRGRSQAANVLTFGAGSRLTVL.

The genes are TRBV14 and TRBJ2-1, with D perhaps TRBD2 (6 bases). Germline CDR1 SGHDN, CDR2 FVKESK. This CDR3 comprises 16 residues. V dropped 2 bases and J dropped 1 base, with 12 bases sitting between them. For the CDR3, the DNA is TGTGCCAGCAGCCAATTGGGGGGAATATCCTACAATGAGCAGTTCTTC. Translated: CASSQLGGISYNEQFF.

This chain uses TRBV5-1 with TRBJ1-4; 9 bases align to TRBD1. Germline V gives CDR1 SGHRS, CDR2 YFSETQ. Germline trimming cut 3 bases from V and 8 bases from J; bases unmatched to any gene: 14. The CDR3 loop spans 17 amino acids. Here the CDR3 DNA reads TGCGCCAGCAGCTCCACAGGACAGGGGATACAAGGGGAAAAACTGTTTTTT. This codes for CASSSTGQGIQGEKLFF.

The J gene is TRBJ1-1, the V gene TRBV9; D uncertain. CDR3 length: 13 amino acids. The V end was cut by 0 bases, the J end by 1 base, with 4 bases between. CDR1 is SGDLS and CDR2 is YYNGEE in the germline V gene. CDR3 nucleotide sequence: TGTGCCAGCAGCGTAGCCAGGAACACTGAAGCTTTCTTT. This encodes CASSVARNTEAFF.

The chain links TRBV20-1 to TRBJ2-1; D gene uncertain. Germline CDR1 and CDR2: DFQATT and SNEGSKA (reference sequence). The CDR3 has 11 amino acids. Trimming took 2 bases from V and 6 from J, leaving 5 bases between them. DNA of the CDR3: TGCAGTGCTAGACCCCTCAATGAGCAGTTCTTC. This codes for CSARPLNEQFF.

The chain is built from TRBV5-1 and TRBJ1-1, with no clear D. Trimming shortened V by 0 bases and J by 1 base, and 10 bases separated the two germline ends. This CDR3 spans 15 amino acids. The germline gives CDR1 SGHRS, CDR2 YFSETQ. CDR3 coding DNA: TGCGCCAGCAGCTTGGGACGAGGTACGAACACTGAAGCTTTCTTT. Amino acid sequence: CASSLGRGTNTEAFF.

This chain connects TRBV28 to TRBJ1-2; the match to TRBD1 covers 10 bases. This CDR3 contains 14 residues. J was trimmed by 4 bases and V by 8 bases; bases with no gene match: 7. CDR1 MDHEN and CDR2 SYDVKM come from the germline V gene. Here the CDR3 DNA reads TGTGCCAGCCTGACAGGGGGCGCGGGCTATGGCTACACCTTC. Its translation is CASLTGGAGYGYTF.

The chain links TRBV6-4 to TRBJ2-3, with no clear D. Trimming left V 5 bases short and J 3 bases short, with 12 bases between. CDR1 MRHNA and CDR2 SNTAGT come from the germline V gene. The CDR3 totals 14 residues. In nucleotides, the CDR3 is TGTGCCAGCAGTCAATACAGTGGAACAGATACGCAGTATTTT. The encoded protein is CASSQYSGTDTQYF.

The genes are TRBV18 and TRBJ2-2; the match to TRBD2 covers 8 bases. V shed 0 bases, J shed 0 bases, and the junction held 3 bases outside the gene matches. The CDR3 covers 17 residues. Germline CDR1 is KGHSH and CDR2 is LQKENI. CDR3 sequence: CASSPPSGGTNTGELFF. The CDR3 DNA is TGTGCCAGCTCACCACCGAGCGGGGGAACGAACACCGGGGAGCTGTTTTTT.

The V and J genes are TRBV5-5 and TRBJ1-5; 7 nucleotides line up with TRBD1. CDR3 length: 14 residues. Per germline, CDR1 SGHKS and CDR2 YYEKEE (reference sequence). Germline trimming cut 2 bases from V and 7 bases from J; bases unmatched to any gene: 6. CDR3 bases: TGTGCCAGCAGCTTTGACGCAGGGGGGCAGCCCCAGCATTTT. It yields the protein CASSFDAGGQPQHF.

This rearrangement joins TRBV5-1 to TRBJ2-1; the match to TRBD2 covers 13 bases. Germline V CDR1 and CDR2: SGHRS, YFSETQ. The trim removed 2 bases at V and 8 bases at J, leaving 10 bases unmatched. The CDR3 has 17 amino acids. CDR3 region: CASSFWTSGGAGDEQFF. CDR3 DNA: TGCGCCAGCAGCTTCTGGACTAGCGGGGGAGCTGGGGATGAGCAGTTCTTC.

The CDR3 DNA follows: TGTGCCAGCAGACCACCAAAGGGGGCTAATTCACCCCTCCACTTT. Translating it yields CASRPPKGANSPLHF. The chain has TRBV28 and TRBJ1-6, with 7 positions matching TRBD1. Germline trimming cut 6 bases from V and 6 bases from J; bases unmatched to any gene: 8. CDR1 and CDR2 (germline): MDHEN, SYDVKM. The CDR3 has 15 amino acids.

This CDR3 reads CASSEAGGNQPQHF. The CDR3 DNA reads TGTGCCAGCAGTGAAGCAGGGGGCAATCAGCCCCAGCATTTT. The genes are TRBV6-4 and TRBJ1-5; tentative D call: TRBD1 (6 bases). V was shortened by 3 bases and J by 2 bases, with 8 bases between the two germline ends. Germline V gene data show CDR1 as MRHNA and CDR2 as SNTAGT. This CDR3 is built from 14 residues.

The chain recombines TRBV27 with TRBJ1-5, with TRBD1 identical over 7 bases. V shed 9 bases and J 0 bases; nucleotides not matched to a gene: 5. Germline assignment: CDR1 MNHEY and CDR2 SMNVEV (reference sequence). The CDR3 has 14 residues. The CDR3 loop is CASSTGNSNQPQHF. The CDR3 region has the DNA TGTGCCAGTTCGACAGGGAATAGCAATCAGCCCCAGCATTTT.

The chain is built from TRBV6-1 and TRBJ2-5, with TRBD2 matching 11 bases. The CDR3 has 16 amino acids. Trimming at V came to 1 base and at J to 5 bases, leaving 6 bases not matched to a gene. Germline V CDR1 and CDR2: MNHNS, SASEGT. The CDR3: CASSEGIAGGQETQYF. Written as DNA, the CDR3 is TGTGCCAGCAGTGAAGGGATAGCGGGGGGGCAGGAGACCCAGTACTTC.

V usage is TRBV3-1 (or the pseudogene TRBV3-2) and J usage is TRBJ1-2, with D possibly being TRBD1 (6 bases). V was pared by 0 bases and J by 8 bases, with 13 bases between. This CDR3 spans 14 amino acids. Germline V CDR1 and CDR2: LGHDT, YNNKEL (reference sequence). The CDR3 protein is CASSQEGGGRGYTF. Here the CDR3 DNA reads TGTGCCAGCAGCCAAGAGGGCGGGGGCCGGGGCTACACCTTC.

V is TRBV24-1 and J is TRBJ2-3, with TRBD1 matching over 8 bases. CDR3 length equals 18 residues. Germline lookup yields CDR1 KGHDR and CDR2 SFDVKD. V lost 3 bases to trimming and J lost 2 bases; unmatched junction nucleotides: 12. CDR3 nucleotides: TGTGCCACCAGTGATCACCCGACAGGGGCGATTGACACAGATACGCAGTATTTT. Residues: CATSDHPTGAIDTDTQYF.

This clone was counted between two and nine times. V gene TRBV18 combines with J gene TRBJ2-3; 11 bases are a match to TRBD2. The V gene's germline CDR1 is KGHSH and CDR2 LQKENI. V trimming: 4 bases; J trimming: 0 bases; junction bases outside the gene matches: 3. The CDR3 length is 16 residues. The CDR3 coding sequence is TGTGCCAGCTCACAACTAGCGGGAGTAAGCACAGATACGCAGTATTTT. Its protein is CASSQLAGVSTDTQYF.

The chain employs TRBV27 and TRBJ2-7; TRBD2 aligns across 16 bases. CDR1 and CDR2 (germline): MNHEY, SMNVEV (reference sequence). This CDR3 region has 17 residues. V was pared by 6 bases and J by 2 bases, with 7 bases of the junction left unmatched. The CDR3 here is CASRRTGLAGGPYEQYF. The CDR3 coding sequence is TGTGCCAGCAGGCGAACGGGACTAGCGGGGGGGCCCTACGAGCAGTACTTC.

CDR3 in DNA: TGTGCCAGTGCCAGGGCCCAAGAGACCCAGTACTTC. Residues: CASARAQETQYF. The J gene is TRBJ2-5, the V gene TRBV6-5, with D perhaps matching TRBD1 (5 bases). V was shortened by 9 bases and J by 1 base, with 9 bases between the two germline ends. Germline V gene sequence: CDR1 MNHEY, CDR2 SVGAGI. This CDR3 contains 12 residues.

V is TRBV5-6 and J is TRBJ2-7; weak D call: TRBD2 (5 bases). The CDR3 has 14 residues. Germline CDR1 is SGHDT and CDR2 is YYEEEE. V shed 0 bases and J shed 2 bases, with 9 bases lying between them. The CDR3 DNA follows: TGTGCCAGCAGCTTGGTGGGGAGCACCTACGAGCAGTACGTC. Translated, it gives CASSLVGSTYEQYV.

The V gene is TRBV5-1, the J gene TRBJ2-5, with 8 bases fitting TRBD2. CDR1 SGHRS and CDR2 YFSETQ come from the germline V gene. V was clipped by 7 bases and J by 5 bases; unmatched bases: 7. The CDR3 is 13 amino acids. This CDR3 reads CASSGGAYETQYF. The CDR3 region has the DNA TGCGCCAGCTCCGGGGGGGCTTACGAGACCCAGTACTTC.